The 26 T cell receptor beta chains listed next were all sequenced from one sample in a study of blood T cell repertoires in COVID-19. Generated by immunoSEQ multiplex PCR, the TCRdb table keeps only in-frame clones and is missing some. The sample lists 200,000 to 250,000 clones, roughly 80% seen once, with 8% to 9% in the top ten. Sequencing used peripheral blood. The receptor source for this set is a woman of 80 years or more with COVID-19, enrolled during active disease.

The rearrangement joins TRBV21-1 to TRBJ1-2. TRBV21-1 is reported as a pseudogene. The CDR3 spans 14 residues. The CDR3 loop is CASSKIEVAYGYTF. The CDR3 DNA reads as TGTGCCAGCAGCAAAATCGAGGTTGCCTATGGCTACACCTTC.

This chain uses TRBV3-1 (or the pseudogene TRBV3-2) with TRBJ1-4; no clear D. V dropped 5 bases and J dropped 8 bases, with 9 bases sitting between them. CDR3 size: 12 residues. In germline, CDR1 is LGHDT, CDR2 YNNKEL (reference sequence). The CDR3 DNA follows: TGTGCCAGCAGCGGCCTTGGCGAAAAACTGTTTTTT. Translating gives CASSGLGEKLFF.

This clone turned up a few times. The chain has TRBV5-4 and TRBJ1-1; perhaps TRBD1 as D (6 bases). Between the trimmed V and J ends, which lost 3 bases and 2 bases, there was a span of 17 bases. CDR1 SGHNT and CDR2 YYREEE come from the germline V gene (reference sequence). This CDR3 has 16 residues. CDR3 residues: CASSYRQVTRNTEAFF. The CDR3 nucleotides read TGTGCCAGCAGCTACCGACAGGTTACTCGAAACACTGAAGCTTTCTTT.

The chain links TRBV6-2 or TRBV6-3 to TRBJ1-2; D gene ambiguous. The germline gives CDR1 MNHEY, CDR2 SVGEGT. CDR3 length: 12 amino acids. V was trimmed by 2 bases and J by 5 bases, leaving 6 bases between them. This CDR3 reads CASSYGGYGYTF. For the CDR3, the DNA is TGTGCCAGCAGTTACGGCGGGTATGGCTACACCTTC.

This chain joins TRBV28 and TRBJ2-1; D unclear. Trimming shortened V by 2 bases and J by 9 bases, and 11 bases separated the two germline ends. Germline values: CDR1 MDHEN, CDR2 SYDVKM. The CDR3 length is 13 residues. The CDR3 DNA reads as TGTGCCAGCAGTTTAGACGGCGGTGGTGAGCAGTTCTTC. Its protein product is CASSLDGGGEQFF.

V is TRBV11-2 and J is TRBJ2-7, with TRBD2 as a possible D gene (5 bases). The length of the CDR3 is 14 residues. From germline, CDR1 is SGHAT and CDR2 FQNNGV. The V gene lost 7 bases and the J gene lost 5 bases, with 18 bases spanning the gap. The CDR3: CASKEGSWMDEQYF. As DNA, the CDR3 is TGTGCCAGCAAAGAGGGCTCCTGGATGGACGAGCAGTACTTC. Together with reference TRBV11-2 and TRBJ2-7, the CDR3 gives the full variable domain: EAGVAQSPRYKIIEKRQSVAFWCNPISGHATLYWYQQILGQGPKLLIQFQNNGVVDDSQLPKDRFSAERLKGVDSTLKIQPAKLEDSAVYLCASKEGSWMDEQYFGPGTRLTVT.

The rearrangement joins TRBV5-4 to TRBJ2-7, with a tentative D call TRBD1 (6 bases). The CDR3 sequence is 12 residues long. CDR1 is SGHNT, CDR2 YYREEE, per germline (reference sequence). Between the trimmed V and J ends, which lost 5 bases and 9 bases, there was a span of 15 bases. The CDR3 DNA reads TGTGCCAGCAGTCGGTCAGGGGACGGGCAGTACTTC. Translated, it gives CASSRSGDGQYF.

The CDR3 nucleotides read TGCGCCAGCACCGCCGGCGGGCCCACTAGCACAGATACGCAGTATTTT. Translating it yields CASTAGGPTSTDTQYF. The chain links TRBV5-1 to TRBJ2-3, with D tentatively TRBD2 (5 bases). Germline CDR1 SGHRS, CDR2 YFSETQ. The CDR3 is 16 amino acids. Trimming left V 6 bases short and J 0 bases short, with 17 bases between.

The chain's CDR3 is CASEGLAGANTGELFF. The CDR3 DNA is TGTGCCAGTGAGGGGCTAGCGGGAGCGAACACCGGGGAGCTGTTTTTT. The chain has TRBV18 and TRBJ2-2; 10 positions match TRBD2. The length of the CDR3 is 16 residues. Unmatched junction bases numbered 7, after V lost 9 bases and J lost 0 bases. Per the germline V gene, CDR1 is KGHSH and CDR2 is LQKENI. The whole variable domain, remainder taken from reference TRBV18 and TRBJ2-2, is NAGVMQNPRHLVRRRGQEARLRCSPMKGHSHVYWYRQLPEEGLKFMVYLQKENIIDESGMPKERFSAEFPKEGPSILRIQQVVRGDSAAYFCASEGLAGANTGELFFGEGSRLTVL.

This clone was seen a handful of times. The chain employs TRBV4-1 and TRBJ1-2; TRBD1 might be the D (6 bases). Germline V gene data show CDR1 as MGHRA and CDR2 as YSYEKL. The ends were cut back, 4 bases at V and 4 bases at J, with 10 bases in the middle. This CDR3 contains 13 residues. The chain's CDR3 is CASSPDRIYGYTF. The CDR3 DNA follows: TGCGCCAGCAGCCCAGACAGGATCTATGGCTACACCTTC.

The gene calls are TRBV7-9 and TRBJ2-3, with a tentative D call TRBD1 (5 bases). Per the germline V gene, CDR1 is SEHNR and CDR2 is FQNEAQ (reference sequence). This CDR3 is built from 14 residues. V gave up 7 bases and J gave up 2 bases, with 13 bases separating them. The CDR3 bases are TGTGCCAGCAATAGGGGTTACCTCACAGATACGCAGTATTTT. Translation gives CASNRGYLTDTQYF.

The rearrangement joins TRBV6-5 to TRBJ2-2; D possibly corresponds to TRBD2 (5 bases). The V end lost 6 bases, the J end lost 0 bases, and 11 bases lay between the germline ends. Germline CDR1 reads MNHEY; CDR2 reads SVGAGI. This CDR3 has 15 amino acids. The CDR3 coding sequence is TGTGCCAGCAGACTCACTAGACCGAACACCGGGGAGCTGTTTTTT. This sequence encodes CASRLTRPNTGELFF.

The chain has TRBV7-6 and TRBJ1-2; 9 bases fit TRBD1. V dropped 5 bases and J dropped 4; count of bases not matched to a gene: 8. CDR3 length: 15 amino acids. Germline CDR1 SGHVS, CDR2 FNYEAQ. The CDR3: CASSQGQGTTYGYTF. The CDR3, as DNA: TGTGCCAGCAGCCAGGGACAGGGAACTACCTATGGCTACACCTTC.

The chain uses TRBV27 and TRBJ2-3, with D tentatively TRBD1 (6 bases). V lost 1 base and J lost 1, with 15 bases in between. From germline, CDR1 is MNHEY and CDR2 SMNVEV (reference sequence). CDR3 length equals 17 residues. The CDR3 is CASSLLANRVGTDTQYF. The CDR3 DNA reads TGTGCCAGCAGTTTATTGGCAAACAGGGTGGGCACAGATACGCAGTATTTT.

The CDR3 nucleotides read TGTGCCAGCAGCAAGACAGGGAGAACTGAAGCTTTCTTT. This encodes CASSKTGRTEAFF. The V and J genes are TRBV11-2 and TRBJ1-1; 7 bases agree with TRBD1. Trimming took 5 bases from V and 5 from J; bases not matched to a gene: 5. This CDR3 contains 13 residues. The germline gives CDR1 SGHAT, CDR2 FQNNGV.

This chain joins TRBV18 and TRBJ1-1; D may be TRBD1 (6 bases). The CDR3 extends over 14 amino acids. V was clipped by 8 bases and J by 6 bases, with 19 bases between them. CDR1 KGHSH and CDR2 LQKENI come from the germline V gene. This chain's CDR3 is CASRTGLGSAEAFF. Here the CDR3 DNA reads TGTGCCAGCAGAACAGGGTTGGGGTCGGCTGAAGCTTTCTTT.

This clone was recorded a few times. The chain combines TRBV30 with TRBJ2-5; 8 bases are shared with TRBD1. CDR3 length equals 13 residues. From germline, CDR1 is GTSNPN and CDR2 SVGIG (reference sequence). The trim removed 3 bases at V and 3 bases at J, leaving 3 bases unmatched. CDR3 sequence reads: CAWREDREETQYF. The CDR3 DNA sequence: TGTGCCTGGAGGGAGGACAGGGAAGAGACCCAGTACTTC.

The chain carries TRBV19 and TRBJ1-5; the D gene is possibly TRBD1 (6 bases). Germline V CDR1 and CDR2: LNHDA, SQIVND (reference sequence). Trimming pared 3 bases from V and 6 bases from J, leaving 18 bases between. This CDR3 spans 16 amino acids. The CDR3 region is CASSIKSDRLLQPQHF. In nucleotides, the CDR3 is TGTGCCAGTAGTATTAAGTCCGACAGGTTACTTCAGCCCCAGCATTTT.

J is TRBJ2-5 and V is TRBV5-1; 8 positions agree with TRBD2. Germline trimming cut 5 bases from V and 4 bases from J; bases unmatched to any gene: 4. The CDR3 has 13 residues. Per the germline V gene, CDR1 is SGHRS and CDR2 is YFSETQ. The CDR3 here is CASSRGGVETQYF. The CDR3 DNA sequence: TGCGCCAGCAGTCGGGGGGGTGTAGAGACCCAGTACTTC.

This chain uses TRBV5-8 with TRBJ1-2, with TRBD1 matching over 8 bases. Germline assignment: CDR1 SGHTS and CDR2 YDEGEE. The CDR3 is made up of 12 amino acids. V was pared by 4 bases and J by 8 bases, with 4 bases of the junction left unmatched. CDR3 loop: CASSLRQGGYTF. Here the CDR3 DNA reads TGTGCCAGCAGCCTTCGACAGGGGGGCTACACCTTC.

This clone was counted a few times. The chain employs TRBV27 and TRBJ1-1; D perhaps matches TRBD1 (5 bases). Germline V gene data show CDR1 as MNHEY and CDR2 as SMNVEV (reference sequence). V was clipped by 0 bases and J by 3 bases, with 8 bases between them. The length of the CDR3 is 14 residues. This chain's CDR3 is CASSLSQGYTEAFF. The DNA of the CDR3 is TGTGCCAGCAGTTTATCGCAGGGCTACACTGAAGCTTTCTTT.

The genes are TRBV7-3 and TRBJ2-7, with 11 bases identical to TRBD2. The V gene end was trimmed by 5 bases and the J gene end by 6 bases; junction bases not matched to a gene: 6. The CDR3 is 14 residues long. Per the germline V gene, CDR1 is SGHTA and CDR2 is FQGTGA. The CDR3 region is CASSPTSGSLEQYF. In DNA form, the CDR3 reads TGTGCCAGCAGCCCCACTAGCGGGAGTCTCGAGCAGTACTTC.

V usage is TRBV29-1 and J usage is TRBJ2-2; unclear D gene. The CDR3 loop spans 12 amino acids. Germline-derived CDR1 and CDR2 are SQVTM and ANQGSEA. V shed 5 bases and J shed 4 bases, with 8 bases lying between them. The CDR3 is CSVKSSTGELFF. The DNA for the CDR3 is TGCAGCGTTAAAAGCTCCACCGGGGAGCTGTTTTTT.

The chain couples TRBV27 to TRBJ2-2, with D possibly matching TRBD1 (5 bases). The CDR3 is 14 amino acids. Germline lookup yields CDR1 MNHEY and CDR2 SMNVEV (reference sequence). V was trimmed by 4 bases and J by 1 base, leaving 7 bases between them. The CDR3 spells CASSWTLNTGELFF. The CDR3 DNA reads TGTGCCAGCAGTTGGACACTGAACACCGGGGAGCTGTTTTTT.

As DNA, the CDR3 is TGTGCCGGGGGGACAGAGACTATGAACACTGAAGCTTTCTTT. Amino acid sequence: CAGGTETMNTEAFF. The chain carries TRBV7-9 and TRBJ1-1; 7 nucleotides line up with TRBD1. After removal of 11 bases from V and 0 bases from J, the junction contained 9 bases not matched to a gene. CDR1 is SEHNR and CDR2 is FQNEAQ in the germline V gene (reference sequence). The CDR3 contains 14 residues. Together with reference TRBV7-9 and TRBJ1-1, the CDR3 gives the full variable domain: DTGVSQNPRHKITKRGQNVTFRCDPISEHNRLYWYRQTLGQGPEFLTYFQNEAQLEKSRLLSDRFSAERPKGSFSTLEIQRTEQGDSAMYLCAGGTETMNTEAFFGQGTRLTVV.

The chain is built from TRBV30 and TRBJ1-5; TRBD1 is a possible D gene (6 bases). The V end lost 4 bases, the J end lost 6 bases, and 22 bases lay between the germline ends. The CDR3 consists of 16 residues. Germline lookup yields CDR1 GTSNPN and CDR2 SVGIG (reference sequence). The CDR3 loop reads CAWTVQGSAPSQPQHF. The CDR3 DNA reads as TGTGCCTGGACCGTACAGGGTTCGGCACCTAGTCAGCCCCAGCATTTT.